Shown below are 10 T cell receptor beta chains from a single sample sequenced in a study of cytomegalovirus exposure and HLA in healthy donors. PCR involved 60 Vbeta and 13 Jbeta primers. TCRdb's table, derived via immunoSEQ multiplex PCR, lists solely in-frame clones and lacks some. Here the sample spans approximately 100,000 clones, 75% being singletons. The sequencing sample was made of PBMCs. The receptors were gathered from a man between 50 and 59 years old in good health and CMV-seronegative.

The V gene is TRBV7-6, the J gene TRBJ1-2, with D perhaps TRBD1 (6 bases). Germline V gene lookup returns CDR1 SGHVS and CDR2 FNYEAQ. The V and J ends lost 5 bases and 8 bases respectively, with 15 bases between them. The CDR3 is made up of 13 amino acids. The CDR3 DNA is TGTGCCAGCAGCCCGCGGGGGGCGAAAGGCTACACCTTC. Encoded protein: CASSPRGAKGYTF. The complete variable domain, with remaining parts taken from reference TRBV7-6 and TRBJ1-2, reads GAGVSQSPRYKVTKRGQDVALRCDPISGHVSLYWYRQALGQGPEFLTYFNYEAQQDKSGLPNDRFSAERPEGSISTLTIQRTEQRDSAMYRCASSPRGAKGYTFGSGTRLTVV.

The gene calls are TRBV28 and TRBJ1-4; D is possibly TRBD1 (6 bases). Trimming left V 5 bases short and J 8 bases short, with 12 bases between. Germline V CDR1 and CDR2: MDHEN, SYDVKM. CDR3 length: 13 residues. The CDR3 DNA is TGTGCCAGCAGTGCGGACAGTCCCGAAAAACTGTTTTTT. The encoded protein is CASSADSPEKLFF.

The V gene is TRBV7-2, the J gene TRBJ2-7; D ambiguous. The V gene's germline CDR1 is SGHTA and CDR2 FQGNSA. The CDR3 runs to 12 residues. The V end was cut by 1 base, the J end by 6 bases, with 7 bases between. The CDR3 DNA sequence: TGTGCCAGCAGCTTAGACCTGAGCGAGCAGTACTTC. Translated: CASSLDLSEQYF. The whole variable domain, filled in from reference TRBV7-2 and TRBJ2-7, reads GAGVSQSPSNKVTEKGKDVELRCDPISGHTALYWYRQSLGQGLEFLIYFQGNSAPDKSGLPSDRFSAERTGGSVSTLTIQRTQQEDSAVYLCASSLDLSEQYFGPGTRLTVT.

This clone was seen more than once but under ten times. This chain joins TRBV25-1 and TRBJ2-3, with unresolved D. V was trimmed by 4 bases and J by 6 bases, leaving 5 bases between them. The germline V gene has CDR1 MGHDK and CDR2 SYGVNS. The CDR3 is 11 residues long. Written as DNA, the CDR3 is TGTGCCAGCAGTGTCGTCGATACGCAGTATTTT. It codes for CASSVVDTQYF.

The chain couples TRBV18 to TRBJ2-7, with 7 bases aligning to TRBD1. Germline-derived CDR1 and CDR2 are KGHSH and LQKENI. V lost 4 bases to trimming and J lost 4 bases; unmatched junction nucleotides: 1. This CDR3 is 12 amino acids long. The CDR3 region is CASSQGAYEQYF. In DNA form, the CDR3 reads TGTGCCAGCTCACAGGGGGCATACGAGCAGTACTTC.

This chain uses TRBV6-6 with TRBJ2-3; 10 positions match TRBD2. Per the germline V gene, CDR1 is MNHNY and CDR2 is SVGAGI (reference sequence). CDR3 length equals 15 residues. The V gene end was trimmed by 5 bases and the J gene end by 4 bases; junction bases not matched to a gene: 6. The CDR3 reads CASSRAGGSADTQYF. The CDR3 DNA sequence: TGTGCCAGCAGTCGAGCGGGGGGGTCGGCAGATACGCAGTATTTT.

The chain carries TRBV15 and TRBJ1-4; D is possibly TRBD1 (5 bases). The CDR3 runs 14 residues. Germline V CDR1 and CDR2: LNHNV, YYDKDF (reference sequence). Trimming pared 5 bases from V and 8 bases from J, leaving 15 bases between. CDR3 sequence (DNA): TGTGCCACCAGCCATGGCGGGGAGGGGGAAAAACTGTTTTTT. Amino acid sequence: CATSHGGEGEKLFF.

V usage is TRBV2 and J usage is TRBJ2-1; TRBD2 agrees at 9 bases. Germline V gene lookup returns CDR1 SNHLY and CDR2 FYNNEI. V shed 3 bases, J shed 2 bases, and the junction held 2 bases outside the gene matches. This CDR3 has 15 amino acids. The CDR3 reads CASSDSSGAYNEQFF. In nucleotides, the CDR3 is TGTGCCAGCAGTGATTCTAGCGGGGCCTACAATGAGCAGTTCTTC.

The chain employs TRBV5-4 and TRBJ1-4; the match to TRBD1 covers 9 bases. Germline V gene sequence: CDR1 SGHNT, CDR2 YYREEE (reference sequence). V trimming: 5 bases; J trimming: 5 bases; junction bases outside the gene matches: 4. The CDR3 is 14 residues long. The DNA for the CDR3 is TGTGCCAGCAGTTGGGACAGGGCGAATGAAAAACTGTTTTTT. Translated: CASSWDRANEKLFF.

This clone was seen once. This rearrangement joins TRBV29-1 to TRBJ2-1, with 8 positions matching TRBD1. The V and J ends lost 5 bases and 8 bases, in that order; junction bases with no gene match: 5. There are 12 residues in the CDR3. Germline V gene data show CDR1 as SQVTM and CDR2 as ANQGSEA. The CDR3 nucleotides are TGCAGCGTTTGGACAGGGACGGATGAGCAGTTCTTC. Translating gives CSVWTGTDEQFF.